This T cell receptor beta chain was recovered during a study of T cell repertoires in cytomegalovirus infection. As for the study in general: Matching HLA type and CMV infection were both indicated by public TCR beta signatures. Study-level points and caveats: Cumulative frequency (of public TCR beta family members) identified carriers of CMV plus the relevant HLA. HLA-C-restricted CMV clonotypes gave the most frequent clonotype in two of eight donors.

TCRdb reanalysed the reads using MiXCR and keeps one entry per CDR3 protein. Among approximately 500,000 distinct CDR3 sequences, more than 20% were seen once, and the ten largest hold roughly 13%. The germline V gene has CDR1 MNHNY and CDR2 SVGAGI (reference sequence). This CDR3 has 14 residues. Trimming shortened V by 7 bases and J by 6 bases, and 16 bases separated the two germline ends. A remark on this clonotype: Its specificity is unknown.

The clonotype comes from a human donor in good health (CMV status not recorded). Some clones in this sample may be carry-over from other donors' samples. The chain links TRBV6-6 to TRBJ1-5; D might be TRBD1 (5 bases). The sequenced material came from PBMCs. The CDR3 protein is CASNSWTMSQPQHF. CDR3 in DNA: TGTGCCAGCAATTCCTGGACAATGAGTCAGCCCCAGCATTTT.